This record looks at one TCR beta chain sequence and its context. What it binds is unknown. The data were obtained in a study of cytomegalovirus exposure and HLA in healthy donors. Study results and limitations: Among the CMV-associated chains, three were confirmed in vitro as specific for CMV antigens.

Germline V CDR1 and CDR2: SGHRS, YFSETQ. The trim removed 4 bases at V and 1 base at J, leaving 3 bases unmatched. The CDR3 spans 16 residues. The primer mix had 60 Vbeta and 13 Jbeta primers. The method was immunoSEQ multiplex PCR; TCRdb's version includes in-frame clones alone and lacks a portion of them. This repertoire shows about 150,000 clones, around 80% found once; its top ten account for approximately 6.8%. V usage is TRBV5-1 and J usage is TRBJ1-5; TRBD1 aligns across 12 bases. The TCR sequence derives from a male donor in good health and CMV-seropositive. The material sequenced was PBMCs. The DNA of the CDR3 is TGCGCCAGCAGCCCGGGACAGGGGGCAAGCAATCAGCCCCAGCATTTT. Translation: CASSPGQGASNQPQHF.